This T cell receptor beta chain was identified during a study of cytomegalovirus exposure and HLA in healthy donors (dated by TCRdb to about 2017). Broadly, across the study: An earlier analysis of about 530 of the donors reported over 250 Gb of sequence data and 95 million to 130 million unique TCR beta sequences obtained from roughly 170 million T cells. Around 300 gigabases of sequencing data and tens of millions of unique TCR sequences were included in an early release covering over 600 HLA-typed donors. Of the 398 genotyped donors, over 70% fell in the genetic ancestry cluster associated with self-reported Caucasian donors. The study aimed to test whether signatures of past pathogen exposure could be identified by cataloging public T cell receptors. The T cell repertoires of 666 subjects were profiled by immunosequencing and related to cytomegalovirus serostatus. Besides the first cohort of about 730 subjects, a separate validation cohort made up of 120 different subjects was used. The study combined high-throughput TCR immunosequencing, statistical association of individual TCRs with disease status, and machine learning to predict cytomegalovirus infection status. In a later analysis, previously published TCR beta repertoires from 666 donors were re-analyzed and high-resolution HLA genotyping was added so that TCR occurrence patterns could be studied. Rather than drawing on any new phenotypic data, the later analysis identified candidate immune exposures from TCR beta sequences and the way those sequences occurred across donors. An earlier analysis of several hundred of the donors applied high-throughput TCR beta sequencing to assess whether each TCR beta V gene segment acted as functional or pseudogenic. Donor age, sex, ethnicity and CMV serostatus were collected together with the repertoire data. Genome-wide SNP genotypes for about three fifths of the 666 donors were used in a later genetic analysis, which treated that subset as a discovery cohort. All discovery cohort repertoires had been generated on a single sequencing platform. HLA typing covered class I and class II loci at four-digit resolution. The number of typed donors differed by locus: roughly 620-630 for A, B, C, DRB1 and DQB1; 522 for DQA1; approximately 600 for DPA1; and around 470 for DPB1. Because of strong linkage in the cohort, five DR-DQ haplotypes were treated as single units for association and clustering. Among a few hundred genotyped donors of the cohort, an average of approximately 240,000 unique TCR beta nucleotide sequences were sequenced per donor, about a sixth of them non-productive.

On this clone: No antigen is known for it. No base-level quality is on record; no much larger clone is a single base apart.

Library prep was done by the immunoSEQ multiplex PCR assay. For the multiplex PCR, a mixture combining 60 forward primers for TCR Vbeta segments and 13 reverse primers for TCR Jbeta segments was used. A multiplex PCR assay on genomic DNA amplified the CDR3 region of rearranged TCR beta genes. On the Illumina HiSeq System, the amplified TCR beta libraries were sequenced as 87-base-pair reads. Regarding the original processing steps: A later analysis counted around 72 million unique TCR beta chains across the 600 to 850 repertoires, and some 11 million of these chains were shared by at least two donors. A nearest-neighbor algorithm error-corrected the raw reads and collapsed the reads into unique sequences, merging closely related sequences to remove PCR and sequencing errors. V, D and J gene segments were assigned by aligning CDR3 sequences to IMGT reference sequences. Each retained sequence needed at least a six-nucleotide match to both a V gene segment and a J gene segment. Rearrangements were called productive when the CDR3 lacked stop codons and stayed in frame with V and J; all others were non-productive. CDR3 was defined by IMGT convention, running from the second conserved V-encoded cysteine to the conserved J-encoded phenylalanine. In an earlier analysis of more than 550 of the donors, sequences lacking an unambiguous match to a single V gene segment were excluded. In an earlier analysis of 587 of the donors, V segments were called functional above 56.7% productive rearrangements and were called segregating when the between-donor standard deviation exceeded 5%. To diagnose cytomegalovirus status from the catalog of TCR beta chain sequences, a statistical classification framework was built. A later analysis assigned V and J genes by comparing TCR nucleotide sequences with IMGT/GENE-DB human TR gene sequences. In a later analysis, CDR3 sequences and most-parsimonious VDJ recombination scenarios were assigned using the TCRdist pipeline. In a later analysis, each TCR beta chain was defined by its CDR3 amino acid sequence together with its V-gene family, and reads lacking a unique V-gene family were excluded. As a way to deal with suspected cross-contamination and a sequencing artifact, a later analysis dropped under 600 nucleotide sequences that were highly shared and had low generation probability. A later analysis calculated a clonal expansion index for each public chain from normalized within-repertoire ranks of inferred template counts. Generation probabilities in a later analysis came from a VDJ recombination model fitted to out-of-frame rearrangements, and those results were checked against IGoR. Hypergeometric tests were used in a later analysis to score TCR-TCR, TCR-HLA and TCR-CMV co-occurrence, with a repertoire-size bias correction applied to the TCR pairs. A later analysis estimated false discovery rates by permuting HLA or CMV assignments 20 times. In a later analysis, co-occurring TCRs were grouped with DBSCAN, and TCRdist sequence similarity was added when clustering was performed within HLA-allele-positive subsets. Repertoires with fewer than 30,000 or more than 120,000 public chains were left out of co-occurrence clustering, as were a few repertoires with anomalous nucleotide sharing. TCRdb holds this immuneACCESS table with in-frame rearrangements only. Some clones are missing; in checked studies, unresolved V genes explain under half, and the rest has no known cause. D and trimming were read from the DNA, whereas the V and J calls and clone size are those reported in that table. A total of 100,000 to 150,000 clones appear in this sample, 70% to 85% of them only once. In total, the top ten clones hold under 1.5% of the sample.

The cohort consisted of fewer than 700 healthy bone marrow donors. At the time of sampling, all cohort members were nominally healthy, though unrecorded immune exposures were likely present. The donor tested CMV seronegative and was one of the 352 seronegative cohort members. A peripheral blood sample was provided by each donor, and peripheral blood mononuclear cells were used for TCR beta sequencing. The Qiagen DNeasy Blood Extraction Kit was used to extract genomic DNA from the blood cell samples. Summary of the overall study and its limitations: In a later analysis, most CMV-associated TCR beta chains were found to appear HLA-restricted, with HLA associations seemingly driven largely by CMV exposure. According to a later analysis, TCR association rates differed among HLA loci, with DRB1 alleles showing the most associated TCRs and HLA-C alleles showing the fewest. Some IMGT-functional V segments, including TRBV6-2 and TRBV6-3, could not be distinguished by the 87-base-pair reads and were therefore excluded. In an earlier analysis of about 600 of the donors, most TCR beta V segments appeared in productive rearrangements about 87% or about 30% of the time, broadly matching IMGT annotations. In vitro tests confirmed that a few of the cytomegalovirus-associated TCR beta chains recognize cytomegalovirus antigens. When HLA alleles, especially DR and DQ, strongly co-occurred, TCR associations were difficult to assign to individual alleles. Compared with the approximately 700-donor mean, donors in an Asian-associated ancestry cluster had fewer N-insertions in productive TCRs, according to a later genetic analysis. The study listed 150 to 200 TCR beta chains as associated with cytomegalovirus. Seventeen rarely observed V segments, including chromosome 9 orphons, were excluded from the earlier analysis of almost 600 of the donors because counts were too low. In this cohort, only TCR beta chains were sequenced, and detectable features were limited by the absence of alpha or paired-chain data. In a later analysis, HLA-associated TCR beta chains showed more clonal expansion and lower generation probabilities than non-associated chains that were equally common. Several of the top co-occurrence clusters appeared to be linked to parvovirus B19, influenza, CMV and Epstein-Barr virus, according to a later analysis. The authors suggested that the approach could potentially be extended to other disease states and immunological phenotypes. A later analysis associated 17,000 or so TCR beta sequences with specific HLA alleles at a false discovery rate of 0.05. In a later genetic analysis, a missense DCLRE1C variant was associated with V-gene and J-gene trimming of TCR beta chains, and the association was replicated in an independent cohort. Linkage disequilibrium might explain the correlated functional status among segregating V segments, but an unknown experimental factor could not be excluded. A further reported finding was that TCR beta sequences accurately predicted the HLA-A and HLA-B alleles for most subjects in the first cohort. Roughly uniform sequencing depth across donors was assumed in presence/absence analyses, although this assumption may not hold. A group of highly shared sequence variants was considered likely to be a technical artifact of the sequencing pipeline. Immune exposure information for the cohort was limited to CMV serostatus. Because some donors lacked HLA typing at each locus, the association tests relied only on the typed subset. In both the original and validation cohorts, the classifier was reported to diagnose cytomegalovirus status with high specificity and sensitivity. Across donors, most TCR sequences were observed very rarely, whereas some public TCRs were present in many individuals.

Its CDR3 holds 14 amino acids, cysteine through phenylalanine. Just CDR3 DNA is preserved here, 42 bases in frame from base 1. V lost 8 bases and J lost 0 bases; the stretch between them is 13 bases long. Sequences LGHNA (CDR1) and YNFKEQ (CDR2) are obtained from the germline V gene. The sample was PBMCs. The clonotype comes from a female donor in good health and CMV-seronegative. Here the chain combines TRBV4-2 and TRBJ1-1; a tentative D match to TRBD1 spans 5 bases. The nucleotides are TGTGCCAGCGGACTAGGGACGGTGAACACTGAAGCTTTCTTT. This yields the protein CASGLGTVNTEAFF.